The 4 T cell receptor beta chains presented below share a single source sample, sequenced in a study of blood T cell repertoires in COVID-19. Assay: immunoSEQ multiplex PCR; the TCRdb copy retains only in-frame clones and omits some. Of approximately 180,000 clones listed, 80% to 85% were seen once; the top ten hold 6.5% to 9%. Material: peripheral blood. These receptors were taken from a woman aged 40 to 49 with COVID-19, enrolled during active disease.

This clone has only one observation. The CDR3 spells CASRGLAEGFEQFF. The CDR3 region has the DNA TGTGCCAGCAGGGGACTAGCTGAGGGATTTGAGCAGTTCTTC. The rearrangement uses TRBV6-5 and TRBJ2-1, with 9 bases matching TRBD2. Trimming cost V 6 bases and J 9 bases; bases outside gene matches: 9. CDR3 length equals 14 residues. CDR1 and CDR2 from the germline V gene are MNHEY and SVGAGI.

This rearrangement joins TRBV27 to TRBJ2-1, with a tentative D call TRBD2 (6 bases). The CDR3 has 16 amino acids. Trimming took off 6 bases at V and 1 base at J, with 16 bases between the two ends. Germline CDR1 reads MNHEY; CDR2 reads SMNVEV (reference sequence). In nucleotides, the CDR3 is TGTGCCAGCAGCCCTTTATCTAGCGCTTCCTACAATGAGCAGTTCTTC. Amino acid sequence: CASSPLSSASYNEQFF.

The chain couples TRBV3-1 (or the pseudogene TRBV3-2) to TRBJ1-6; D is possibly TRBD1 (5 bases). V lost 3 bases, J lost 10 bases, and 25 bases lay in between. The germline V gene has CDR1 LGHDT and CDR2 YNNKEL (reference sequence). There are 18 residues in the CDR3. The CDR3 spells CASSHSTGPAAGRSPLHF. For the CDR3, the DNA is TGTGCCAGCAGCCACTCTACCGGACCAGCCGCGGGGCGGTCACCCCTCCACTTT.

The chain employs TRBV6-5 and TRBJ1-5; 7 nucleotides agree with TRBD1. The J segment lost 4 bases and the V segment lost 10 bases, leaving 7 bases of the junction unmatched. Germline CDR1 MNHEY, CDR2 SVGAGI. The CDR3 extends over 13 amino acids. The CDR3 DNA follows: TGTGCCACAGGACAGGCGTTAAATCAGCCCCAGCATTTT. Translated, it gives CATGQALNQPQHF.